The rows below give T cell receptor beta chains drawn from one sample of a study of CD8+ T cells in alopecia areata. The method was immunoSEQ multiplex PCR; TCRdb's version includes in-frame clones alone and lacks a portion of them. The profile covers 60,000 to 65,000 clones, with roughly 46% appearing a single time and about 53% taken by the ten largest. The sequencing sample was made of NKG2D-low CD8+ T cells sorted from blood. These receptor sequences come from a human donor with alopecia areata. Each CDR3 is given with its conserved first and last residue. The D gene is left open where the match is weak. Where a row states a size, it is once, few, many or the class of an expanded clone; other rows omit it.

TGTGCCAGCAGCCCTCGGGGGGGCGGAGAGACCCAGTACTTC	CASSPRGGGETQYF	TRBD2	TRBJ2-5	TRBV13	-
TGTGCCAGCAGCCAAACAGGGGGGACCCAGCCCCAGCATTTT	CASSQTGGTQPQHF	TRBD1	TRBJ1-5	TRBV7-9	few
TGTGCCAGCAGTTACGGCCCGACAGCAAAAGAGACCCAGTACTTC	CASSYGPTAKETQYF	-	TRBJ2-5	TRBV6-5	few
TGTGCCAGCAGCCCTGAGAAGCGGGGCACAGATACGCAGTATTTT	CASSPEKRGTDTQYF	-	TRBJ2-3	TRBV7-9	few
TGCGCCAGCAGCCAAGATGATGCGCCGGGTGAGCAGTTCTTC	CASSQDDAPGEQFF	-	TRBJ2-1	TRBV4-3	-
TGTGCCAGCAGTTACTCGGGCATGATGGATGGCTACACCTTC	CASSYSGMMDGYTF	-	TRBJ1-2	TRBV6-5	-
TGTGCCAGCAGTTTATGGTTCGGGCACACTGGGGCCAACGTCCTGACTTTC	CASSLWFGHTGANVLTF	-	TRBJ2-6	TRBV28	few
TGCAGCGTTGAAGGTAGCCCAAGGGATACGCAGTATTTT	CSVEGSPRDTQYF	-	TRBJ2-3	TRBV29-1	-
TGTGCCAGCAGCCATTGGGACAGGGGGCGGCCCAATGAGCAGTTCTTC	CASSHWDRGRPNEQFF	TRBD1	TRBJ2-1	TRBV14	few
TGTGCCAGCAGTTACGACAGCTCTAACTATGGCTACACCTTC	CASSYDSSNYGYTF	-	TRBJ1-2	TRBV6-5	-
TGTGCCAGCAGCTTAGGCCGCAGCTCCTACGAGCAGTACTTC	CASSLGRSSYEQYF	-	TRBJ2-7	TRBV13	once
TGTGCCAGCAGCAGGGACTCGGCCGGGGAGCTGTTTTTT	CASSRDSAGELFF	-	TRBJ2-2	TRBV5-6	-
TGCGCCAGCAGCGCGGACAGGGCTATGTCCCAAGAGACCCAGTACTTC	CASSADRAMSQETQYF	TRBD1	TRBJ2-5	TRBV5-1	few
TGTGCCAGCAGTGCCTACCCACAGGGGGCCTCCTACGAGCAGTACTTC	CASSAYPQGASYEQYF	TRBD1	TRBJ2-7	TRBV27	-
TGTGCCAGCAGCGGAGGATCAATCTACGAGCAGTACTTC	CASSGGSIYEQYF	-	TRBJ2-7	TRBV9	-
TGTGCCAGCTCACCACCGGGACAGGTCACTAACATTCAGTACTTC	CASSPPGQVTNIQYF	TRBD1	TRBJ2-4	TRBV18	few
TGTGCCAGCAGCGTAGGGCAGGGCACTGAAGCTTTCTTT	CASSVGQGTEAFF	-	TRBJ1-1	TRBV9	-
TGCAGCGTCCAAGATAGCTCCTACAATGAGCAGTTCTTC	CSVQDSSYNEQFF	-	TRBJ2-1	TRBV29-1	-
TGTGCCAGCAGTTCCTCGGGGCATAGAACAGAACAGACCCAGTACTTC	CASSSSGHRTEQTQYF	-	TRBJ2-5	TRBV6-6	-
TGCGCCAGCAGGGGGGACGGAAGCAATCAGCCCCAGCATTTT	CASRGDGSNQPQHF	-	TRBJ1-5	TRBV5-1	once
TGCAGCGTTGACGAGGGAATGGGCGGCTACACCTTC	CSVDEGMGGYTF	-	TRBJ1-2	TRBV29-1	-
TGTGCCAGCATCCATAAAGGATCAGACTACGAGCAGTACTTC	CASIHKGSDYEQYF	-	TRBJ2-7	TRBV7-9	-
TGTGCCAGCAGCCGATCGTGGAACAATGAGCAGTTCTTC	CASSRSWNNEQFF	-	TRBJ2-1	TRBV27	-
TGTGCCAGCAGCTCGGGACAGGACACAGATACGCAGTATTTT	CASSSGQDTDTQYF	TRBD1	TRBJ2-3	TRBV5-6	-
TGCAGCGCCGATGAGGGGGGCCTCTATGGCTACACCTTC	CSADEGGLYGYTF	-	TRBJ1-2	TRBV29-1	-
TGTGCCAGTAGTGTCGGGGACAGGGGGATGAGTGAGCAGTTCTTC	CASSVGDRGMSEQFF	TRBD1	TRBJ2-1	TRBV19	-
TGTGCCAGCAGCCACCGTTCGGGCGTCGATGAGCAGTTCTTC	CASSHRSGVDEQFF	-	TRBJ2-1	TRBV4-2	-
TGTGCCAGCAGCCAAGCGGGGGCTTCCTACAATGAGCAGTTCTTC	CASSQAGASYNEQFF	TRBD2	TRBJ2-1	TRBV5-4	-
TGTGCCATCAGTGTGGGACAGAATACCTACGAGCAGTACTTC	CAISVGQNTYEQYF	TRBD1	TRBJ2-7	TRBV10-3	-
TGTGCCACCAGCAGGGACACCTATCAGCCCCAGCATTTT	CATSRDTYQPQHF	-	TRBJ1-5	TRBV15	-
TGCAGCGTTGAACTGGACGCCCCTGGTACGCAGTATTTT	CSVELDAPGTQYF	-	TRBJ2-3	TRBV29-1	few
TGTGCCAGCAGCCCGACTAGCGGGGGGTATTTAGATACGCAGTATTTT	CASSPTSGGYLDTQYF	TRBD2	TRBJ2-3	TRBV7-2	few
TGCGCCAGCAGCTTGGTCCCAGCGGTGACCTACAATGAGCAGTTCTTC	CASSLVPAVTYNEQFF	-	TRBJ2-1	TRBV5-1	-
TGTGCCAGCAGCGGGGGGACGAGCTCCTACAATGAGCAGTTCTTC	CASSGGTSSYNEQFF	-	TRBJ2-1	TRBV9	-
TGTGCCAGCAGTTTATCGGGACTCGCGGCCTACGAGCAGTACTTC	CASSLSGLAAYEQYF	-	TRBJ2-7	TRBV27	once
TGTGCCAGCAGTTTCCTGAACACTGAAGCTTTCTTT	CASSFLNTEAFF	-	TRBJ1-1	TRBV27	-
TGCGCCAGCAGCCAAGGTCCGGCAGGGGGGGATACGCAGTATTTT	CASSQGPAGGDTQYF	-	TRBJ2-3	TRBV4-1	-
TGCAGCGCCGCCCAGCCGGGGCCCACCGGGGAGCTGTTTTTT	CSAAQPGPTGELFF	-	TRBJ2-2	TRBV29-1	few
TGTGCCAGCAGTGATCTAGCGGGGGAATTCTCCTACAATGAGCAGTTCTTC	CASSDLAGEFSYNEQFF	TRBD2	TRBJ2-1	TRBV2	-
TGTGCCAGCAGCCCCGGACAGGGGGCGAACTATGGCTACACCTTC	CASSPGQGANYGYTF	TRBD1	TRBJ1-2	TRBV9	-
TGCAGCGTTGAAGAGTCTGGGGACAGAGACTACGAGCAGTACTTC	CSVEESGDRDYEQYF	TRBD1	TRBJ2-7	TRBV29-1	few
TGTGCCAGCAGCTTAGATACAGCCCCAGATACGCAGTATTTT	CASSLDTAPDTQYF	-	TRBJ2-3	TRBV7-9	few
TGCAGCGTGGAGGGACTAGCGGGAGGGATCCCCTACAATGAGCAGTTCTTC	CSVEGLAGGIPYNEQFF	TRBD2	TRBJ2-1	TRBV29-1	few